A selection of T cell receptor beta chains follows, all from one sample in a study of control samples from healthy donors and cancer patients. Assay: immunoSEQ multiplex PCR; the TCRdb copy retains only in-frame clones and omits some. The table has approximately 140,000 clones, 91% seen once. The sample consisted of blood. The receptors derive from a man younger than 35 in good health. The CDR3 runs from the conserved cysteine through the conserved F or W. A D gene is named only where the DNA matches it firmly. Not all rows give a size; the values are once, few, many and, for expanded clones, a class.

>TRBD1|.|TRBJ1-4|TRBV2
TGTGCCAGCAGCCGATCGACAGGGGGCGGGGAAAAACTGTTTTTT
CASSRSTGGGEKLFF
>TRBD1|.|TRBJ1-1|TRBV10-3
TGTGCCATCAGTGAGCCCAGGGGGCTAAACACTGAAGCTTTCTTT
CAISEPRGLNTEAFF
>.|.|TRBJ1-5|TRBV5-6
TGTGCCAGCAGCTTGAGGCAGGTCAATCAGCCCCAGCATTTT
CASSLRQVNQPQHF
>.|.|TRBJ1-1|TRBV29-1
TGCAGCGTTGCCAAACAGGCCGAAGCTTTCTTT
CSVAKQAEAFF
>.|.|TRBJ2-5|TRBV2
TGTGCCAGCAGTGTTGGCAAAGGAGAGACCCAGTACTTC
CASSVGKGETQYF
>.|.|TRBJ2-7|TRBV21-1
TGTGCCGGGGGGCCGACTCACATACATTTCTACGGGCAGTACTTC
CAGGPTHIHFYGQYF
>TRBD2|.|TRBJ2-2|TRBV5-1
TGCGCCAGCAGCTCGGGACTAGCGGGGGCGAACACCGGGGAGCTGTTTTTT
CASSSGLAGANTGELFF
>.|once|TRBJ1-4|TRBV9
TGTGCCAGCAGCCCCCACCCGTTAACAACTAATGAAAAACTGTTTTTT
CASSPHPLTTNEKLFF
>.|once|TRBJ1-4|TRBV3-1/TRBV3-2
TGTGCCAGCAGCCCTAACAGGGAGGGAAAACTGTTTTTT
CASSPNREGKLFF
>.|.|TRBJ2-7|TRBV7-2
TGTGCCGGCAGCTTAGCTCGAGCCTCCTACGAGCAGTACTTC
CAGSLARASYEQYF
>.|.|TRBJ2-3|TRBV7-9
TGTGCCAGCAGCCCCGCGGGCGGAACAGATACGCAGTATTTT
CASSPAGGTDTQYF
>.|.|TRBJ1-4|TRBV19
TGTGCCAGTAGTATAGTGGACGGTAATGAAAAACTGTTTTTT
CASSIVDGNEKLFF
>.|.|TRBJ1-4|TRBV4-3
TGCGCCAGCAGCCAGGGTCTATGGGAAAAACTGTTTTTT
CASSQGLWEKLFF
>.|once|TRBJ2-3|TRBV5-1
TGCGCCAGCAGCTTGGCCGAGTCTGTAGGCTCAGATACGCAGTATTTT
CASSLAESVGSDTQYF
>TRBD1|.|TRBJ2-7|TRBV9
TGTGCCAGCAGCGTAGGGGCAGGGGGTTACGAGCAGTACTTC
CASSVGAGGYEQYF
>.|.|TRBJ1-1|TRBV10-2
TGCGCCAGCAGTGAGCAGGGAGAATTCACTGAAGCTTTCTTT
CASSEQGEFTEAFF
>TRBD1|.|TRBJ1-1|TRBV5-1
TGCGCCAGCAGCGGACAGGAGTTGGGGTCCTCTGAAGCTTTCTTT
CASSGQELGSSEAFF
>TRBD1|.|TRBJ1-4|TRBV5-5
TGTGCCAGCAGACCTACAGGGGTCTTTAATGAAAAACTGTTTTTT
CASRPTGVFNEKLFF
>.|.|TRBJ1-3|TRBV5-6
TGTGCCAGCAGCTCGTGGGGGTCCCTAGCTGGAAACACCATATATTTT
CASSSWGSLAGNTIYF
>.|.|TRBJ1-2|TRBV27
TGTGCCAGCAGTTTAATAGGGATAGGCGACTATGGCTACACCTTC
CASSLIGIGDYGYTF
>.|.|TRBJ1-5|TRBV28
TGTGCCAGCAGTACACATGGGAGGCTCTCAGACCCAACTTATAGTGGCAATCAGCCCCAGCATTTT
CASSTHGRLSDPTYSGNQPQHF
>TRBD2|.|TRBJ2-7|TRBV7-9
TGTGCCAGCAGCCCCGGGGGACTAGCGTACGAGCAGTACTTC
CASSPGGLAYEQYF
>.|.|TRBJ1-3|TRBV3-1/TRBV3-2
TGTGCCAGCAGCGTCCGAGAGTACTACTCTGGAAACACCATATATTTT
CASSVREYYSGNTIYF
>.|once|TRBJ2-1|TRBV27
TGTGCCAGCAGTTTATATGCGGGGACTCGCTACAATGAGCAGTTCTTC
CASSLYAGTRYNEQFF
>.|.|TRBJ2-7|TRBV6-5
TGTGCCAGCAGCCAGTACCGGGACGGTTACTACGAGCAGTACTTC
CASSQYRDGYYEQYF
>.|.|TRBJ1-1|TRBV6-5
TGTGCCAGCATATCTAGGCCGGGGGTGAATGAAGCTTTCTTT
CASISRPGVNEAFF
>.|.|TRBJ1-3|TRBV19
TGTGCCACCGGGGATGATGGAAACACCATATATTTT
CATGDDGNTIYF
>.|.|TRBJ2-5|TRBV30
TGTGCCTGGAGAGACCCCGTTTCCCAGTACTTC
CAWRDPVSQYF
>.|.|TRBJ2-7|TRBV15
TGTGCCACCAGCAGCGCCCTAGGAATCTGGGGCGAGCAGTACTTC
CATSSALGIWGEQYF
>TRBD1|.|TRBJ2-7|TRBV6-5
TGTGCCAGCAGTCAGGGACAGGGGACTTACGAGCAGTACTTC
CASSQGQGTYEQYF
>TRBD2|.|TRBJ2-3|TRBV5-1
TGCGCCAGCAGCTGGCGGGGGGGGGACACAGATACGCAGTATTTT
CASSWRGGDTDTQYF
>.|.|TRBJ1-1|TRBV7-9
TGTGCCAGCAGCTTAGACTCGTTAACGAAGGGTCTCTTT
CASSLDSLTKGLF
>.|.|TRBJ1-1|TRBV7-2
TGTGCCAGCAGCCGTCGTGGGCGGGGGAACACTGAAGCTTTCTTT
CASSRRGRGNTEAFF
>.|.|TRBJ1-5|TRBV6-5
TGTGCCAGCAGTTACGGCCGACAGTATAGCAATCAGCCCCAGCATTTT
CASSYGRQYSNQPQHF
>.|.|TRBJ1-2|TRBV7-9
TGTGCCAGCAGCGGAACAGGGAGCTCAGCTAACTATGGCTACACCTTC
CASSGTGSSANYGYTF
>TRBD1|.|TRBJ2-2|TRBV10-3
TGTGCCATCAGTGAGTACCGGACAGGGAGGAACACCGGGGAGCTGTTTTTT
CAISEYRTGRNTGELFF
>.|.|TRBJ1-2|TRBV6-5
TGTGCCAGCAGTTACATCGACCCTCAAGGACGCTATGGCTACACCTTC
CASSYIDPQGRYGYTF
>.|.|TRBJ1-4|TRBV9
TGTGCCAGCAGCGGGCGGGGAGATAATGAAAAACTGTTTTTT
CASSGRGDNEKLFF
>.|.|TRBJ2-1|TRBV7-2
TGTGCCAGCAGCAGACAAACGGGGAGCTCCTACAATGAGCAGTTCTTC
CASSRQTGSSYNEQFF
>.|.|TRBJ1-4|TRBV12-3/TRBV12-4
TGTGCCAGCAGTTCGGGACTTAATGAAAAACTGTTTTTT
CASSSGLNEKLFF
>.|.|TRBJ1-1|TRBV21-1
TGTGCCAGCGCCCTCCATACAGGAAATGGCACTGAAGCTTTCTTT
CASALHTGNGTEAFF
>.|.|TRBJ1-1|TRBV5-1
TGCGCCAGCAGCTTGGATGGGGCGAACACTGAAGCTTTCTTT
CASSLDGANTEAFF
>TRBD1|.|TRBJ2-7|TRBV13
TGTGCCAGCAGCTGGGGGACAGGGTTAGCCTACGAGCAGTACTTC
CASSWGTGLAYEQYF
>.|once|TRBJ2-5|TRBV7-2
TGTGCCAGCAGCTTAGTCACGGCCAGAACTGGTGGGTCGACCCAGTACTTC
CASSLVTARTGGSTQYF
>.|once|TRBJ1-4|TRBV28
TGTGCCAGCAGTTTGATTCTCAGAAATAATGAAAAACTGTTTTTT
CASSLILRNNEKLFF
>TRBD1|.|TRBJ2-5|TRBV3-1/TRBV3-2
TGTGCCAGCAGCCATTCACGGACAGGGCAAGAGACCCAGTACTTC
CASSHSRTGQETQYF
>TRBD2|.|TRBJ2-7|TRBV4-1
TGCGCCAGCAGCCCGGGACTAGCGGGGCCCTACGAGCAGTACTTC
CASSPGLAGPYEQYF
>.|.|TRBJ2-7|TRBV4-2
TGTGCCAGCAGCCGTGGACTGGATTCGGGAATCTACGAGCAGTACTTC
CASSRGLDSGIYEQYF
>TRBD1|.|TRBJ1-6|TRBV9
TGTGCCAGCAGCGGAGGGACAGGGGGTTCACCCCTCCACTTT
CASSGGTGGSPLHF
>TRBD1|.|TRBJ2-7|TRBV12-3/TRBV12-4
TGTGCCAGCAGTTGGGACAGATCCTACGAGCAGTACTTC
CASSWDRSYEQYF
>.|.|TRBJ2-3|TRBV7-9
TGTGCCAGCAGCTTATACCGGGGTGCACCAGATACGCAGTATTTT
CASSLYRGAPDTQYF
>.|once|TRBJ2-3|TRBV6-5
TGTGCCAGCAGTTACCTGGGCCAGTTAGATACGCAGTATTTT
CASSYLGQLDTQYF